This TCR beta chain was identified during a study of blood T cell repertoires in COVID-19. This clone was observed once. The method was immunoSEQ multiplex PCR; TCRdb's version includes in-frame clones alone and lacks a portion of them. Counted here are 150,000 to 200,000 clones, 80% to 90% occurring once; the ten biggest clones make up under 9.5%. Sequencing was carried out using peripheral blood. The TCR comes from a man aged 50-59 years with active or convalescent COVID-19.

In nucleotides, the CDR3 is TGTGCCAGCAGCCAAGATTGGACAGGGGCTAGCCGGCGCCGTGCTGAAGCTTTCTTT. The encoded protein is CASSQDWTGASRRRAEAFF. The chain joins TRBV14 to TRBJ1-1; 9 positions agree with TRBD1. CDR1 and CDR2 from the germline V gene are SGHDN and FVKESK. Trimming cost V 0 bases and J 6 bases; bases outside gene matches: 17. There are 19 residues in the CDR3.